The 8 T cell receptor beta chains presented below share a single source sample, sequenced in a study of cytomegalovirus exposure and HLA in healthy donors (dated by TCRdb to 2017 to 2019). Libraries were made using the immunoSEQ multiplex PCR assay. The table was pulled from immuneACCESS by TCRdb, which kept in-frame rearrangements only. Such tables lose some clones; where checked, under half of the loss comes from unresolved V genes, and the rest has no known cause. For this sample there are some 49,000 clones; over 85% appear just once. The top ten clones comprise roughly 8% of the sample. Sequencing was performed on PBMCs. The receptors shown here come from a woman younger than 35 in good health and CMV-seropositive.

V usage is TRBV27 and J usage is TRBJ2-1; the match to TRBD2 covers 7 bases. The CDR3 extends over 16 amino acids. J lost 0 bases, V lost 0 bases, and 2 bases had no gene match. The germline CDR1 and CDR2 sequences are MNHEY and SMNVEV (reference sequence). The CDR3, as DNA: TGTGCCAGCAGTTTATCGAGCGGGGACTCCTACAATGAGCAGTTCTTC. It translates to CASSLSSGDSYNEQFF.

This chain uses TRBV7-6 with TRBJ2-1; D is uncertain. Per germline, CDR1 SGHVS and CDR2 FNYEAQ. The V gene lost 1 base and the J gene lost 5 bases, with 9 bases spanning the gap. The CDR3 contains 14 residues. In nucleotides, the CDR3 is TGTGCCAGCAGCTTAGTGGTAGTCAACAATGAGCAGTTCTTC. This codes for CASSLVVVNNEQFF. Filled out from reference TRBV7-6 and TRBJ2-1, the complete variable domain reads GAGVSQSPRYKVTKRGQDVALRCDPISGHVSLYWYRQALGQGPEFLTYFNYEAQQDKSGLPNDRFSAERPEGSISTLTIQRTEQRDSAMYRCASSLVVVNNEQFFGPGTRLTVL.

The gene calls are TRBV7-9 and TRBJ1-1, with D uncertain. Germline-derived CDR1 and CDR2 are SEHNR and FQNEAQ (reference sequence). Trimming took 2 bases from V and 0 from J, leaving 7 bases between them. The CDR3 extends over 14 amino acids. The CDR3 region has the DNA TGTGCCAGCAGCTTACTACAGATGAACACTGAAGCTTTCTTT. It translates to CASSLLQMNTEAFF.

The rearrangement links TRBV19 to TRBJ2-3; unclear D gene. In germline, CDR1 is LNHDA, CDR2 SQIVND (reference sequence). CDR3 length: 17 amino acids. Trimming shortened V by 4 bases and J by 0 bases, and 17 bases separated the two germline ends. The CDR3 here is CASSTLLVQASTDTQYF. CDR3 coding DNA: TGTGCCAGTAGTACCCTTTTAGTCCAGGCGAGCACAGATACGCAGTATTTT.

The chain couples TRBV5-1 to TRBJ2-3, with unresolved D. Germline values: CDR1 SGHRS, CDR2 YFSETQ. The V gene lost 5 bases and the J gene lost 0 bases, with 10 bases spanning the gap. The CDR3 totals 14 residues. Here the CDR3 DNA reads TGCGCCAGCAGAGCCACGACTAGCACAGATACGCAGTATTTT. This gives the protein CASRATTSTDTQYF.

The CDR3, as DNA: TGTGCCAGCAGTGTGTCTCTCAGGAACACTGAAGCTTTCTTT. This encodes CASSVSLRNTEAFF. The chain couples TRBV6-1 to TRBJ1-1; D is unclear. This CDR3 has 14 amino acids. Trimming took 4 bases from V and 1 from J, leaving 10 bases between them. Germline V gene data show CDR1 as MNHNS and CDR2 as SASEGT.

This chain connects TRBV6-1 to TRBJ2-7; the match to TRBD2 covers 10 bases. There are 14 residues in the CDR3. Germline loops: CDR1 MNHNS, CDR2 SASEGT. J lost 2 bases, V lost 6 bases, and 4 bases had no gene match. CDR3 sequence: CASSLAGVTYEQYF. Here the CDR3 DNA reads TGTGCCAGCAGCCTAGCGGGAGTGACCTACGAGCAGTACTTC.

The chain uses TRBV4-3 and TRBJ2-1, with D possibly being TRBD2 (5 bases). From germline, CDR1 is LGHNA and CDR2 YSLEER. The CDR3 has 17 residues. Trimming took off 0 bases at V and 1 base at J, with 13 bases between the two ends. The CDR3 protein is CASSQDSSGRSYNEQFF. In DNA, the CDR3 is TGCGCCAGCAGCCAAGACTCGTCGGGAAGGTCCTACAATGAGCAGTTCTTC.